In its sample, the clone carrying this TCR beta chain was seen many times. A junction end diverges from the germline sequence, so it may reflect a read error. TCRdb passed the 5' RACE reads through MiXCR, listing each CDR3 protein once. Of some 900,000 distinct CDR3 sequences listed, roughly an eighth are singletons. This CDR3 is built from 13 residues. Germline-derived CDR1 and CDR2 are SEHNR and FQNEAQ (reference sequence). This sample stems from a study of identical twins. The data also belong to a second study, concerning yellow fever vaccine responses in identical twins.

This TCR was sampled from a woman under 30 in good health. The chain employs TRBV7-9 and TRBJ2-3, with D uncertain. Sequencing was carried out using PBMCs. The CDR3 region has the DNA TGTGCCAGCAGCATAGCCGGCACAGATACGCAGTATTTT. This codes for CASSIAGTDTQYF. The whole variable domain, filled in from reference TRBV7-9 and TRBJ2-3, reads DTGVSQNPRHKITKRGQNVTFRCDPISEHNRLYWYRQTLGQGPEFLTYFQNEAQLEKSRLLSDRFSAERPKGSFSTLEIQRTEQGDSAMYLCASSIAGTDTQYFGPGTRLTVL.